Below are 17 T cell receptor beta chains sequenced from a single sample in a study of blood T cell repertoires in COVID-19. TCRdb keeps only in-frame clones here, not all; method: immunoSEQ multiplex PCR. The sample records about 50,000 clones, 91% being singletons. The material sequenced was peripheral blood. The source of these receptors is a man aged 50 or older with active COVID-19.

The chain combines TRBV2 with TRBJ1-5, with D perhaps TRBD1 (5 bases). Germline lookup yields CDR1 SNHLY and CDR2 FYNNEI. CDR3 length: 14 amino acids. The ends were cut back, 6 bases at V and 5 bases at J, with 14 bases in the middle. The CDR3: CASSLTGVDQPQHF. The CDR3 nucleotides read TGTGCCAGCAGCCTCACAGGTGTTGATCAGCCCCAGCATTTT.

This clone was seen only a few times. As DNA, the CDR3 is TGTGCCAGCAGCTTCGGGCAGGGCACCACCGGGGAGCTGTTTTTT. It translates to CASSFGQGTTGELFF. The V call is TRBV7-8, the J call TRBJ2-2; weak D call: TRBD1 (5 bases). The ends were cut back, 3 bases at V and 4 bases at J, with 12 bases in the middle. This CDR3 has 15 amino acids. CDR1 and CDR2 from the germline V gene are SGHVS and FQNEAQ.

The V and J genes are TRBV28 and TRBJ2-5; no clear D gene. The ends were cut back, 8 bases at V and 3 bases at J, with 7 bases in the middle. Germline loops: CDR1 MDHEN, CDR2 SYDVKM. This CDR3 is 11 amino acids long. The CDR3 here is CASRGEETQYF. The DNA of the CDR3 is TGTGCCAGCCGTGGAGAAGAGACCCAGTACTTC.

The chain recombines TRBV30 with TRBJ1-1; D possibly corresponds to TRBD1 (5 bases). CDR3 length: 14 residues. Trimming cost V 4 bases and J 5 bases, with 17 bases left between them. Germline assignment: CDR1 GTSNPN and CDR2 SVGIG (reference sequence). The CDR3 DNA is TGTGCCTGGACCAGGGACTTTTACAGGACTGAAGCTTTCTTT. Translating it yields CAWTRDFYRTEAFF. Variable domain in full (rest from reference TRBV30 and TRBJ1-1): SQTIHQWPATLVQPVGSPLSLECTVEGTSNPNLYWYRQAAGRGLQLLFYSVGIGQISSEVPQNLSASRPQDRQFILSSKKLLLSDSGFYLCAWTRDFYRTEAFFGQGTRLTVV.

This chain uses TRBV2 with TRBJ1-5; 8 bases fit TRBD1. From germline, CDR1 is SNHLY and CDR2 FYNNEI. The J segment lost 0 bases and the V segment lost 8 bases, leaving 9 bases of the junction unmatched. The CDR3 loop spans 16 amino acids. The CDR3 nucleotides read TGTGCCAGCTGGGACAGGCCTTCGTATAGCAATCAGCCCCAGCATTTT. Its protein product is CASWDRPSYSNQPQHF.

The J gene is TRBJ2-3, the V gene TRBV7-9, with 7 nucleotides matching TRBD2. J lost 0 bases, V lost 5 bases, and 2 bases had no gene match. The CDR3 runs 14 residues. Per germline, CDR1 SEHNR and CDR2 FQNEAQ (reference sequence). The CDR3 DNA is TGTGCCAGCAGCCGTAGCGGGAGCACAGATACGCAGTATTTT. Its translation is CASSRSGSTDTQYF.

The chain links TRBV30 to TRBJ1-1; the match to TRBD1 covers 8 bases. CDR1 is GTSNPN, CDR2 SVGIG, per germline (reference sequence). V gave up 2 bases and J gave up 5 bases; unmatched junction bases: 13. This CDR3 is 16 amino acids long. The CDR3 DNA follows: TGTGCCTGGAGTAGACCCAGGGGGCGGTTTGAAACTGAAGCTTTCTTT. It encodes CAWSRPRGRFETEAFF.

CDR3 protein: CASSYPGGSYEQYF. As DNA, the CDR3 is TGTGCCAGCAGTTACCCGGGGGGATCCTACGAGCAGTACTTC. The rearrangement joins TRBV6-2 or TRBV6-3 to TRBJ2-7, with 7 nucleotides matching TRBD2. The CDR3 sequence is 14 residues long. V gave up 2 bases and J gave up 1 base; unmatched junction bases: 2. The germline V gene encodes CDR1 MNHEY and CDR2 SVGEGT.

The CDR3 DNA follows: TGTGCCAGCAGCCCAGAGACTAGCGGGGTTGGGGAGCTGTTTTTT. Protein: CASSPETSGVGELFF. This chain joins TRBV5-8 and TRBJ2-2; 11 positions match TRBD2. Per the germline V gene, CDR1 is SGHTS and CDR2 is YDEGEE. The CDR3 contains 15 residues. Trimming at V came to 4 bases and at J to 8 bases, leaving 7 bases not matched to a gene.

CDR3 sequence (DNA): TGTGCCAGCAGTCCCCTAGCGGAAAGTGGCTACACCTTC. Translation: CASSPLAESGYTF. The rearrangement joins TRBV6-5 to TRBJ1-2; no definite D call. The CDR3 has 13 amino acids. Germline values: CDR1 MNHEY, CDR2 SVGAGI. V was cut by 5 bases and J by 7 bases, with 14 bases left in between.

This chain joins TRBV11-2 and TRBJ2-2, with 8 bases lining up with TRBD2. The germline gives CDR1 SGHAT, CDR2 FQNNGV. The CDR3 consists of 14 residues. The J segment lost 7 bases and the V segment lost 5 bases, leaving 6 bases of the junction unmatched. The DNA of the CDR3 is TGTGCCAGCAGCCCGGGACTAGGAGTCGGGGAGCTGTTTTTT. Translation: CASSPGLGVGELFF. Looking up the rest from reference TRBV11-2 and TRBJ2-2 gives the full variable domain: EAGVAQSPRYKIIEKRQSVAFWCNPISGHATLYWYQQILGQGPKLLIQFQNNGVVDDSQLPKDRFSAERLKGVDSTLKIQPAKLEDSAVYLCASSPGLGVGELFFGEGSRLTVL.

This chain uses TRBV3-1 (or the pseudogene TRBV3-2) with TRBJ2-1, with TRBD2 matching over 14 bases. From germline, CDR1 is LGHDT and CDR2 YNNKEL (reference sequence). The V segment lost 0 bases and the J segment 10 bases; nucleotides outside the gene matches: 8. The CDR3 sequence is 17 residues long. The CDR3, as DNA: TGTGCCAGCAGCCAAGAAAGACTAGCGGGAGGGCTGCGGGAGCAGTTCTTC. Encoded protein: CASSQERLAGGLREQFF.

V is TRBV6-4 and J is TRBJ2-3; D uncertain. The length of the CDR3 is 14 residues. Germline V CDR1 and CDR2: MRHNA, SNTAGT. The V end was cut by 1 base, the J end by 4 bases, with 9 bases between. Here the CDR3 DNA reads TGTGCCAGCAGTGACTTATCGGAGTCAGATACGCAGTATTTT. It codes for CASSDLSESDTQYF.

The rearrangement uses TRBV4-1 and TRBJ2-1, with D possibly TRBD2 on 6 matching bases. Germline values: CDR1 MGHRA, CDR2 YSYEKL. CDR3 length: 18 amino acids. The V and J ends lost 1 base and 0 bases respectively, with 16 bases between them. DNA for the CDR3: TGCGCCAGCAGCCAAGGGCCCACTAGCCTCGGCTCCTACAATGAGCAGTTCTTC. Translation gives CASSQGPTSLGSYNEQFF.

As DNA, the CDR3 is TGTGCCAGCAGCCCGAGCGGTCCCTCCTACAATGAGCAGTTCTTC. Encoded protein: CASSPSGPSYNEQFF. The chain employs TRBV7-6 and TRBJ2-1; a weak D match, TRBD2 (5 bases). CDR1 and CDR2 from the germline V gene are SGHVS and FNYEAQ. The CDR3 contains 15 residues. Trimming shortened V by 5 bases and J by 0 bases, and 11 bases separated the two germline ends.

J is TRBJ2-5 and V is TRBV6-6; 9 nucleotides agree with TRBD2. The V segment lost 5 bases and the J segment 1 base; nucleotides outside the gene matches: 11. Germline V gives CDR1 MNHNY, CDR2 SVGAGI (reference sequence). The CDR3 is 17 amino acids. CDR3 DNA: TGTGCCAGCAGTCGGGACCTTAGCGGGAGAGTCCAAGAGACCCAGTACTTC. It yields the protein CASSRDLSGRVQETQYF.

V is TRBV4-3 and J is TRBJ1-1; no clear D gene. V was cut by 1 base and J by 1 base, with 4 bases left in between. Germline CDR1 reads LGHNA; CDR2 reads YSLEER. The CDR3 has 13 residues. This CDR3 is CASSQAWNTEAFF. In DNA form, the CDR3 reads TGCGCCAGCAGCCAAGCCTGGAACACTGAAGCTTTCTTT.